This entry lists 18 T cell receptor beta chains sequenced from one sample in a study of neoadjuvant nivolumab and ipilimumab in lung cancer. Generated by immunoSEQ multiplex PCR, the TCRdb table keeps only in-frame clones and is missing some. The sample yields 40,000 to 55,000 clones, more than 85% seen once. The sequencing used blood, collected before neoadjuvant nivolumab, alone or with ipilimumab. These receptors came from an adult with non-small cell lung cancer. Some clones in this sample may be carry-over from other donors' samples.

The V gene is TRBV25-1, the J gene TRBJ2-3, with no clear D. V dropped 6 bases and J dropped 1 base, with 8 bases sitting between them. Per germline, CDR1 MGHDK and CDR2 SYGVNS. The CDR3 is made up of 13 amino acids. In nucleotides, the CDR3 is TGTGCCAGCAGCCCGTCCGGCACAGATACGCAGTATTTT. Protein: CASSPSGTDTQYF.

This chain connects TRBV5-6 to TRBJ1-2; D might be TRBD1 (5 bases). This CDR3 comprises 14 residues. Looked up from germline, CDR1 is SGHDT and CDR2 is YYEEEE. Trimming pared 3 bases from V and 1 base from J, leaving 10 bases between. The CDR3 here is CASSSLQGNYGYTF. CDR3 sequence (DNA): TGTGCCAGCAGCTCTCTCCAGGGTAACTATGGCTACACCTTC.

The rearrangement uses TRBV5-1 and TRBJ1-5, with D perhaps matching TRBD1 (6 bases). Trimming stripped 2 bases from V and 4 bases from J, with 13 bases between. The CDR3 consists of 15 residues. CDR1 is SGHRS, CDR2 YFSETQ, per germline. The CDR3 DNA reads as TGCGCCAGCAGCTTAATCCCGGGACAAAATCAGCCCCAGCATTTT. This codes for CASSLIPGQNQPQHF.

The CDR3 loop reads CASSLVRGVGNQPQHF. The CDR3, as DNA: TGTGCCAGCAGCTTAGTCAGGGGAGTAGGCAATCAGCCCCAGCATTTT. The genes are TRBV7-9 and TRBJ1-5; tentatively, D is TRBD1 (6 bases). Trimming shortened V by 1 base and J by 2 bases, and 12 bases separated the two germline ends. The CDR3 is 16 residues long. Germline-derived CDR1 and CDR2 are SEHNR and FQNEAQ (reference sequence). Using reference TRBV7-9 and TRBJ1-5 for the parts outside the CDR3, the full variable domain is DTGVSQNPRHKITKRGQNVTFRCDPISEHNRLYWYRQTLGQGPEFLTYFQNEAQLEKSRLLSDRFSAERPKGSFSTLEIQRTEQGDSAMYLCASSLVRGVGNQPQHFGDGTRLSIL.

V is TRBV18 and J is TRBJ2-7; 10 bases map to TRBD2. Per the germline V gene, CDR1 is KGHSH and CDR2 is LQKENI. J gave up 4 bases and V 3 bases, and 6 bases lay outside the gene matches. This CDR3 has 15 residues. The chain's CDR3 is CASSPGLAKTYEQYF. For the CDR3, the DNA is TGTGCCAGCTCACCGGGACTAGCGAAAACGTACGAGCAGTACTTC.

The V and J genes are TRBV6-1 and TRBJ1-5, with TRBD1 as a possible D gene (5 bases). The germline V and J ends were trimmed by 10 bases and 9 bases, with 19 bases remaining between them. The CDR3 is made up of 13 amino acids. The germline CDR1 and CDR2 sequences are MNHNS and SASEGT. The CDR3 sequence: CATMRMDQGPQHF. CDR3 bases: TGTGCCACCATGAGGATGGACCAGGGGCCCCAGCATTTT.

The chain recombines TRBV5-1 with TRBJ1-2; tentatively, D is TRBD1 (5 bases). Trimming removed 5 bases at V and 3 bases at J, with 8 bases between. Germline CDR1 is SGHRS and CDR2 is YFSETQ. The length of the CDR3 is 12 residues. The CDR3 loop reads CASSRGDYGYTF. Here the CDR3 DNA reads TGCGCCAGCAGTAGGGGTGACTATGGCTACACCTTC.

CDR3: CAWSLHGNEKLFF. The CDR3 nucleotides are TGTGCCTGGAGTTTACACGGAAATGAAAAACTGTTTTTT. The chain couples TRBV30 to TRBJ1-4; no clear D. The V and J ends lost 2 bases and 5 bases respectively, with 9 bases between them. Per germline, CDR1 GTSNPN and CDR2 SVGIG (reference sequence). CDR3 length: 13 amino acids.

The chain has TRBV7-9 and TRBJ2-7; 9 positions match TRBD2. This CDR3 has 14 residues. Germline CDR1 and CDR2: SEHNR and FQNEAQ (reference sequence). J lost 3 bases, V lost 3 bases, and 3 bases had no gene match. This chain's CDR3 is CASSFSGSNYEQYF. The CDR3 region has the DNA TGTGCCAGCAGCTTTAGCGGGAGCAACTACGAGCAGTACTTC.

The chain is built from TRBV30 and TRBJ1-3, with D unclear. Deletions cut 5 bases from V and 0 bases from J, with 8 bases between. The germline V gene has CDR1 GTSNPN and CDR2 SVGIG (reference sequence). This CDR3 has 13 residues. The CDR3 region is CAWRTYSGNTIYF. The CDR3 DNA is TGTGCCTGGCGGACGTACTCTGGAAACACCATATATTTT.

The chain is built from TRBV18 and TRBJ1-5, with D unresolved. The V end lost 3 bases, the J end lost 1 base, and 7 bases lay between the germline ends. Per germline, CDR1 KGHSH and CDR2 LQKENI. This CDR3 spans 14 amino acids. CDR3 amino acids: CASSPQESNQPQHF. CDR3 bases: TGTGCCAGCTCACCCCAGGAGAGCAATCAGCCCCAGCATTTT.

The chain joins TRBV30 to TRBJ2-2, with D uncertain. Per the germline V gene, CDR1 is GTSNPN and CDR2 is SVGIG (reference sequence). Trimming cost V 5 bases and J 7 bases, with 17 bases left between them. This CDR3 spans 14 amino acids. This chain's CDR3 is CAWGVEGYRGELFF. CDR3 coding DNA: TGTGCCTGGGGGGTTGAAGGGTATCGCGGGGAGCTGTTTTTT.

The V and J genes are TRBV11-2 and TRBJ2-5, with D unresolved. With 1 base removed from V and 9 bases from J, the gap between germline ends came to 15 bases. The germline V gene has CDR1 SGHAT and CDR2 FQNNGV. This CDR3 is 14 amino acids long. CDR3 residues: CASSLAPGRGPQYF. The CDR3 bases are TGTGCCAGCAGCTTAGCCCCAGGACGCGGCCCCCAGTACTTC.

The gene calls are TRBV7-2 and TRBJ1-4; 9 nucleotides align to TRBD1. V gave up 5 bases and J gave up 7 bases; unmatched junction bases: 5. The CDR3 runs to 14 residues. Germline CDR1 reads SGHTA; CDR2 reads FQGNSA. The CDR3 reads CASSTGTGREKLFF. CDR3 nucleotides: TGTGCCAGCAGCACAGGGACAGGGCGTGAAAAACTGTTTTTT. Combining the CDR3 with reference TRBV7-2 and TRBJ1-4 gives the whole variable domain GAGVSQSPSNKVTEKGKDVELRCDPISGHTALYWYRQSLGQGLEFLIYFQGNSAPDKSGLPSDRFSAERTGGSVSTLTIQRTQQEDSAVYLCASSTGTGREKLFFGSGTQLSVL.

The rearrangement links TRBV5-1 to TRBJ1-2; 7 positions match TRBD1. The CDR3 has 15 residues. Germline CDR1 and CDR2: SGHRS and YFSETQ. J was trimmed by 2 bases and V by 3 bases; bases with no gene match: 7. The CDR3 loop reads CASSWTLTGNYGYTF. CDR3 sequence (DNA): TGCGCCAGCAGCTGGACTCTGACAGGGAACTATGGCTACACCTTC.

The chain links TRBV7-2 to TRBJ1-1; TRBD1 matches at 7 bases. Trimming took 6 bases from V and 0 from J; bases not matched to a gene: 10. Looked up from germline, CDR1 is SGHTA and CDR2 is FQGNSA. The CDR3 covers 16 residues. Here the CDR3 reads CASSIRRGRVNTEAFF. The CDR3 DNA reads TGTGCCAGCAGTATCCGGAGGGGGCGCGTGAACACTGAAGCTTTCTTT. The full variable domain, with the rest looked up from reference TRBV7-2 and TRBJ1-1, is GAGVSQSPSNKVTEKGKDVELRCDPISGHTALYWYRQSLGQGLEFLIYFQGNSAPDKSGLPSDRFSAERTGGSVSTLTIQRTQQEDSAVYLCASSIRRGRVNTEAFFGQGTRLTVV.

V gene TRBV5-1 combines with J gene TRBJ1-2; TRBD1 aligns across 10 bases. The CDR3 sequence is 21 residues long. Germline lookup yields CDR1 SGHRS and CDR2 YFSETQ. The J segment lost 3 bases and the V segment lost 4 bases, leaving 24 bases of the junction unmatched. The chain's CDR3 is CASSPLGGTRDRGRSDYGYTF. The DNA for the CDR3 is TGCGCCAGCAGCCCCCTTGGGGGAACCAGGGACAGGGGACGCTCGGACTATGGCTACACCTTC.

This sequence joins TRBV7-9 and TRBJ2-1, with 12 bases aligning to TRBD2. The length of the CDR3 is 19 residues. Per the germline V gene, CDR1 is SEHNR and CDR2 is FQNEAQ (reference sequence). V lost 5 bases and J lost 2; bases outside the gene matches: 13. Here the CDR3 reads CASSVDPQTSGRTYNEQFF. Written as DNA, the CDR3 is TGTGCCAGCAGCGTAGATCCCCAAACTAGCGGGAGGACCTACAATGAGCAGTTCTTC.